These 15 T cell receptor beta chains were all obtained from the same sample, sequenced in a study of T cell responses to AZD1222 COVID-19 vaccine. Only in-frame clones appear in the TCRdb table, and some are missing; sequencing was by immunoSEQ multiplex PCR. Among 150,000 to 200,000 clones, around 89% were seen once, and the ten largest hold roughly 27%. The sequencing here drew on peripheral blood, taken 28 days after the second AZD1222 dose. The receptor source for this set is an adult who received the AZD1222 COVID-19 vaccine.

This chain connects TRBV7-3 to TRBJ2-6; D gene uncertain. V was clipped by 1 base and J by 0 bases, with 7 bases between them. There are 16 residues in the CDR3. Germline V CDR1 and CDR2: SGHTA, FQGTGA. CDR3 nucleotides: TGTGCCAGCAGCTTAATCTCGGGCTCTGGGGCCAACGTCCTGACTTTC. Protein: CASSLISGSGANVLTF. The full variable domain, rest sourced from reference TRBV7-3 and TRBJ2-6, is GAGVSQTPSNKVTEKGKYVELRCDPISGHTALYWYRQSLGQGPEFLIYFQGTGAADDSGLPNDRFFAVRPEGSVSTLKIQRTERGDSAVYLCASSLISGSGANVLTFGAGSRLTVL.

The chain uses TRBV4-2 and TRBJ1-1; tentative D call: TRBD1 (6 bases). Germline assignment: CDR1 LGHNA and CDR2 YNFKEQ. V lost 2 bases, J lost 11 bases, and 15 bases lay in between. The CDR3 runs to 13 residues. The CDR3 nucleotides read TGTGCCAGCAGCCAACCCAGAGAGGGGGTTGCTTTCTTT. Its translation is CASSQPREGVAFF.

The V and J genes are TRBV28 and TRBJ2-1, with 7 bases fitting TRBD2. This CDR3 is built from 15 residues. V shed 6 bases, J shed 0 bases, and the junction held 5 bases outside the gene matches. Germline assignment: CDR1 MDHEN and CDR2 SYDVKM. Here the CDR3 DNA reads TGTGCCAGCAGGGGAGGGAGGGGCTCCTACAATGAGCAGTTCTTC. Translated: CASRGGRGSYNEQFF. Looking up the rest from reference TRBV28 and TRBJ2-1 gives the full variable domain: DVKVTQSSRYLVKRTGEKVFLECVQDMDHENMFWYRQDPGLGLRLIYFSYDVKMKEKGDIPEGYSVSREKKERFSLILESASTNQTSMYLCASRGGRGSYNEQFFGPGTRLTVL.

V usage is TRBV5-1 and J usage is TRBJ1-4; 9 bases fit TRBD1. The V segment lost 6 bases and the J segment 8 bases; nucleotides outside the gene matches: 8. Germline V gives CDR1 SGHRS, CDR2 YFSETQ. The CDR3 sequence is 14 residues long. The CDR3 DNA reads as TGCGCCAGCAACCCGGGACAGGGTTACGAAAAACTGTTTTTT. Protein product: CASNPGQGYEKLFF.

In its sample, this clone was seen a few times. The CDR3 DNA follows: TGTGCCAGCAGCCTTACCCGGACCGGGGAGCTGTTTTTT. Translated: CASSLTRTGELFF. The chain couples TRBV9 to TRBJ2-2; D is unclear. The V gene lost 4 bases and the J gene lost 5 bases, with 9 bases spanning the gap. This CDR3 region has 13 residues. Germline V gene data show CDR1 as SGDLS and CDR2 as YYNGEE.

The chain uses TRBV28 and TRBJ2-7; 10 bases are a match to TRBD2. This CDR3 has 15 amino acids. The J segment lost 5 bases and the V segment lost 2 bases, leaving 6 bases of the junction unmatched. Germline values: CDR1 MDHEN, CDR2 SYDVKM. The CDR3 region is CASSLPSSGSDEQYF. The CDR3 nucleotides are TGTGCCAGCAGTTTACCCTCTAGCGGGAGTGACGAGCAGTACTTC. Drawing the rest from reference TRBV28 and TRBJ2-7, the complete variable domain is DVKVTQSSRYLVKRTGEKVFLECVQDMDHENMFWYRQDPGLGLRLIYFSYDVKMKEKGDIPEGYSVSREKKERFSLILESASTNQTSMYLCASSLPSSGSDEQYFGPGTRLTVT.

The chain carries TRBV2 and TRBJ1-6; D not resolved. This CDR3 comprises 16 residues. V gave up 4 bases and J gave up 0 bases, with 10 bases separating them. CDR1 is SNHLY and CDR2 is FYNNEI in the germline V gene. CDR3 nucleotides: TGTGCCAGCAGTGTTCGCCAGAGCTCCTATAATTCACCCCTCCACTTT. This codes for CASSVRQSSYNSPLHF.

The chain carries TRBV2 and TRBJ1-2, with D perhaps TRBD1 (6 bases). The CDR3 runs to 16 residues. CDR1 SNHLY and CDR2 FYNNEI come from the germline V gene. V was clipped by 6 bases and J by 4 bases, with 21 bases between them. The CDR3 region has the DNA TGTGCCAGCAGCCTTACTCCAGGGGTCGGATTCTATGGCTACACCTTC. Translation gives CASSLTPGVGFYGYTF.

CDR3 DNA sequence: TGTGCCAGCAGCAAGCCCGGGAGACAGACCGGGGAGCTGTTTTTT. Translated, it gives CASSKPGRQTGELFF. This chain uses TRBV21-1 with TRBJ2-2; the DNA was not compared with TRBD2, the D call given in the table. TRBV21-1 is reported as a pseudogene. The CDR3 has 15 residues.

This chain connects TRBV10-3 to TRBJ2-2; 7 bases line up with TRBD1. The CDR3 runs 14 residues. CDR1 is ENHRY, CDR2 SYGVKD, per germline. The ends lost 5 bases at V and 3 bases at J; junction bases unmatched: 3. For the CDR3, the DNA is TGTGCCATCAGTACAGGGGACGACACCGGGGAGCTGTTTTTT. This gives the protein CAISTGDDTGELFF.

The chain recombines TRBV7-9 with TRBJ2-7; 8 bases are shared with TRBD1. V lost 4 bases to trimming and J lost 13 bases; unmatched junction nucleotides: 9. The CDR3 spans 12 residues. The germline V gene has CDR1 SEHNR and CDR2 FQNEAQ (reference sequence). The CDR3 reads CASSSPTGEEYF. The CDR3 DNA sequence: TGTGCCAGCAGCTCCCCGACAGGGGAGGAATACTTC.

V usage is TRBV3-1 (or the pseudogene TRBV3-2) and J usage is TRBJ2-3; 9 bases map to TRBD1. This CDR3 is built from 16 residues. CDR1 is LGHDT and CDR2 is YNNKEL in the germline V gene (reference sequence). J was trimmed by 0 bases and V by 4 bases; bases with no gene match: 5. CDR3 coding DNA: TGTGCCAGCAGCCTAGAGGGACAGGGAAGCACAGATACGCAGTATTTT. Its protein product is CASSLEGQGSTDTQYF.

This chain joins TRBV7-9 and TRBJ2-7; 8 bases line up with TRBD1. Germline CDR1 SEHNR, CDR2 FQNEAQ (reference sequence). V gave up 1 base and J gave up 3 bases; unmatched junction bases: 2. This CDR3 spans 14 amino acids. The CDR3 here is CASSLGTGLYEQYF. Written as DNA, the CDR3 is TGTGCCAGCAGCTTAGGGACAGGGCTCTACGAGCAGTACTTC.

This clone has just one count. The chain uses TRBV30 and TRBJ1-4, with D tentatively TRBD1 (5 bases). The germline CDR1 and CDR2 sequences are GTSNPN and SVGIG (reference sequence). The CDR3 consists of 15 residues. With 3 bases removed from V and 0 bases from J, the gap between germline ends came to 11 bases. The CDR3 loop is CAWREQGATNEKLFF. The CDR3 coding sequence is TGTGCCTGGAGAGAGCAAGGGGCAACTAATGAAAAACTGTTTTTT.

This clone has just one count. This rearrangement joins TRBV10-3 to TRBJ2-1, with 7 bases lining up with TRBD2. V dropped 2 bases and J dropped 0; count of bases not matched to a gene: 1. The CDR3 is made up of 15 amino acids. Germline values: CDR1 ENHRY, CDR2 SYGVKD. CDR3 residues: CAISEGGSSYNEQFF. CDR3 bases: TGTGCCATCAGTGAGGGCGGGAGCTCCTACAATGAGCAGTTCTTC.